This record looks at one T cell receptor (beta chain) sequence and its context. The Seattle site enrolled patients during active infection and followed them longitudinally. This specimen comes from a study of blood T cell repertoires in COVID-19. At the level of the study: The United States, Italy and Spain supplied acute and convalescent COVID-19 samples.

CDR3 length equals 18 residues. Unmatched junction bases numbered 3, after V lost 1 base and J lost 0 bases. Germline CDR1 is LNHDA and CDR2 is SQIVND (reference sequence). Study processing details: Amplified reference gene primers provided the basis for estimating nucleated cell counts. The method was immunoSEQ multiplex PCR; TCRdb's version includes in-frame clones alone and lacks a portion of them. That table supplies the V and J calls and clone size; D and trimming were determined from the DNA. The table shows about 230,000 clones, with approximately 84% occurring only once. The sequencing sample was made of peripheral blood. The chain joins TRBV19 to TRBJ2-6; 10 bases fit TRBD1. The source of this sequence is a man aged 45-65 years with COVID-19, enrolled during active disease. CDR3 sequence: CASSIAGTGDSGANVLTF. DNA for the CDR3: TGTGCCAGTAGTATAGCCGGGACAGGGGACTCTGGGGCCAACGTCCTGACTTTC.